Each of the 17 T cell receptor beta chains below was sequenced from the same sample in a study of CD8+ T cells in alopecia areata. Sequencing relied on a cDNA template that was reverse transcribed from extracted RNA. Some clones are missing from TCRdb's copy, which holds only in-frame ones; the method was immunoSEQ multiplex PCR. The profile shows about 210,000 clones, around two fifths of them singletons. Treatment noted: oral pan-JAK inhibitor, 5-10 mg twice daily. This sample comprised CD4+ T cells sorted from blood, obtained around week 37, from a patient treated with tofacitinib. The receptors originated from a human donor with alopecia areata.

V and J are TRBV7-3 and TRBJ2-3; D gene unclear. Germline V lookup: CDR1 SGHTA, CDR2 FQGTGA. The CDR3 has 16 residues. The V gene lost 5 bases and the J gene lost 0 bases, with 15 bases spanning the gap. Here the CDR3 reads CASSPRRLGSTDTQYF. In DNA, the CDR3 is TGTGCCAGCAGCCCGCGTCGTTTGGGTAGCACAGATACGCAGTATTTT.

In this sample, this clone turned up a few times. The CDR3 sequence is CSATGIYGYTF. CDR3 DNA: TGCAGCGCCACCGGGATCTATGGCTACACCTTC. The chain is built from TRBV20-1 and TRBJ1-2, with D unclear. The germline gives CDR1 DFQATT, CDR2 SNEGSKA (reference sequence). CDR3 size: 11 residues.

CDR3 nucleotide sequence: TGCGCCAGCAGCCAAGAGGGAGCGGGAGCCACAGATACGCAGTATTTT. Amino acids: CASSQEGAGATDTQYF. V and J are TRBV4-3 and TRBJ2-3, with 8 bases matching TRBD2. Germline V CDR1 and CDR2: LGHNA, YSLEER. The CDR3 has 16 residues. V lost 0 bases, J lost 2 bases, and 4 bases stayed unmatched.

The rearrangement uses TRBV4-2 and TRBJ2-1, with 7 bases that match TRBD1. Germline CDR1 LGHNA, CDR2 YNFKEQ. The CDR3 has 16 amino acids. The junction had 5 bases not matched to a gene; V was cut back by 3 bases and J by 0 bases. The CDR3 DNA sequence: TGTGCCAGCAGCCATCCCCGGGACAGCTCCTACAATGAGCAGTTCTTC. Translating it yields CASSHPRDSSYNEQFF.

The chain uses TRBV4-2 and TRBJ2-1, with D maybe TRBD2 (5 bases). V was clipped by 4 bases and J by 0 bases, with 10 bases between them. This CDR3 has 15 amino acids. Germline V gene lookup returns CDR1 LGHNA and CDR2 YNFKEQ. In DNA, the CDR3 is TGTGCCAGCAGCCCCAGCACTAGCTCCTACAATGAGCAGTTCTTC. Translation gives CASSPSTSSYNEQFF.

This clone has just a few counts. This chain uses TRBV27 with TRBJ1-4; TRBD1 is a possible D gene (5 bases). Germline-derived CDR1 and CDR2 are MNHEY and SMNVEV (reference sequence). The CDR3 is 14 amino acids. V lost 4 bases and J lost 8, with 14 bases in between. CDR3 DNA sequence: TGTGCCAGCAGTTGGGGACGGGGAAGAGAAAAACTGTTTTTT. This gives the protein CASSWGRGREKLFF.

This clone has more than one count but fewer than ten. V is TRBV29-1 and J is TRBJ2-1; the match to TRBD2 covers 9 bases. The CDR3 sequence is 15 residues long. CDR1 is SQVTM, CDR2 ANQGSEA, per germline. V was pared by 8 bases and J by 10 bases, with 18 bases of the junction left unmatched. CDR3 bases: TGCAGCATAGATCGGACTAGCGTTAAAATCGGGGAGCAGTTCTTC. Amino acids: CSIDRTSVKIGEQFF.

This clone appeared a few times. CDR3: CASSSGTSGRKSTDTQYF. DNA of the CDR3: TGCGCCAGCAGCTCGGGGACTAGCGGGAGGAAGAGCACAGATACGCAGTATTTT. The chain combines TRBV5-1 with TRBJ2-3, with 15 bases aligning to TRBD2. Germline CDR1 and CDR2: SGHRS and YFSETQ. The junction had 5 bases not matched to a gene; V was cut back by 3 bases and J by 0 bases. This CDR3 has 18 amino acids.

The V call is TRBV7-2, the J call TRBJ2-7; D remains ambiguous. Germline values: CDR1 SGHTA, CDR2 FQGNSA. This CDR3 contains 15 residues. V lost 6 bases and J lost 2, with 17 bases in between. DNA for the CDR3: TGTGCCAGCAGGAGAGAAAACCGCGGTACCTACGAGCAGTACTTC. Protein sequence: CASRRENRGTYEQYF.

The genes are TRBV9 and TRBJ2-1; 8 nucleotides align to TRBD2. Germline assignment: CDR1 SGDLS and CDR2 YYNGEE. The CDR3 is made up of 18 amino acids. V gave up 6 bases and J gave up 3 bases; unmatched junction bases: 17. The CDR3, as DNA: TGTGCCAGCAACGACCCCTCTGGACTAGCAGGTGGCTACAATGAGCAGTTCTTC. Amino acids: CASNDPSGLAGGYNEQFF.

The table lists this clone with a few counts. The chain links TRBV6-6 to TRBJ2-2; possibly TRBD2 for D (5 bases). The CDR3 consists of 16 residues. The germline V gene has CDR1 MNHNY and CDR2 SVGAGI (reference sequence). The ends were cut back, 4 bases at V and 0 bases at J, with 12 bases in the middle. In nucleotides, the CDR3 is TGTGCCAGCAGTTTGGCAGCGGCAGCGAACACCGGGGAGCTGTTTTTT. Translated, it gives CASSLAAAANTGELFF.

J is TRBJ1-2 and V is TRBV15; D is unclear. Trimming cost V 0 bases and J 1 base, with 12 bases left between them. CDR1 is LNHNV, CDR2 YYDKDF, per germline (reference sequence). The CDR3 runs to 16 residues. Here the CDR3 DNA reads TGTGCCACCAGCAGAGACCCCCGGACGGATAACTATGGCTACACCTTC. This translates into CATSRDPRTDNYGYTF. The variable domain in full, completed from reference TRBV15 and TRBJ1-2, reads DAMVIQNPRYQVTQFGKPVTLSCSQTLNHNVMYWYQQKSSQAPKLLFHYYDKDFNNEADTPDNFQSRRPNTSFCFLDIRSPGLGDTAMYLCATSRDPRTDNYGYTFGSGTRLTVV.

The V call is TRBV4-2, the J call TRBJ2-5, with 8 bases aligning to TRBD1. From germline, CDR1 is LGHNA and CDR2 YNFKEQ. The CDR3 runs to 17 residues. Trimming at V came to 1 base and at J to 2 bases, leaving 9 bases not matched to a gene. The CDR3 spells CASSQGPTTGGQETQYF. The CDR3 DNA reads as TGTGCCAGCAGCCAAGGACCTACTACAGGGGGTCAAGAGACCCAGTACTTC.

This sequence joins TRBV29-1 and TRBJ2-5; 7 bases fit TRBD1. V shed 7 bases, J shed 4 bases, and the junction held 15 bases outside the gene matches. Germline V gene lookup returns CDR1 SQVTM and CDR2 ANQGSEA. This CDR3 is 15 amino acids long. For the CDR3, the DNA is TGCAGCGCCCAATCCCGGGACAGTGGTGGAGAGACCCAGTACTTC. Translated, it gives CSAQSRDSGGETQYF.

This rearrangement joins TRBV7-2 to TRBJ1-2, with D hard to call. CDR3 length: 15 amino acids. Germline loops: CDR1 SGHTA, CDR2 FQGNSA. V shed 3 bases and J shed 4 bases, with 15 bases lying between them. The CDR3 nucleotides read TGTGCCAGCAGCTTCAATATGCCGCAGATCTATGGCTACACCTTC. Its translation: CASSFNMPQIYGYTF.

The CDR3 is CATSPGGSNQPQHF. In DNA, the CDR3 is TGTGCCACCAGCCCAGGGGGGAGCAATCAGCCCCAGCATTTT. This chain uses TRBV15 with TRBJ1-5; 7 nucleotides line up with TRBD1. The J segment lost 1 base and the V segment lost 5 bases, leaving 2 bases of the junction unmatched. Germline CDR1 LNHNV, CDR2 YYDKDF (reference sequence). The CDR3 spans 14 residues.

This clone was detected once. The V gene is TRBV6-6, the J gene TRBJ2-7; D is perhaps TRBD2 (6 bases). The V end lost 5 bases, the J end lost 2 bases, and 16 bases lay between the germline ends. The CDR3 consists of 15 residues. CDR1 and CDR2 (germline): MNHNY, SVGAGI (reference sequence). In DNA form, the CDR3 reads TGTGCCAGCAGTCCGGACGGGAGACTCACCTACGAGCAGTACTTC. Translating it yields CASSPDGRLTYEQYF.